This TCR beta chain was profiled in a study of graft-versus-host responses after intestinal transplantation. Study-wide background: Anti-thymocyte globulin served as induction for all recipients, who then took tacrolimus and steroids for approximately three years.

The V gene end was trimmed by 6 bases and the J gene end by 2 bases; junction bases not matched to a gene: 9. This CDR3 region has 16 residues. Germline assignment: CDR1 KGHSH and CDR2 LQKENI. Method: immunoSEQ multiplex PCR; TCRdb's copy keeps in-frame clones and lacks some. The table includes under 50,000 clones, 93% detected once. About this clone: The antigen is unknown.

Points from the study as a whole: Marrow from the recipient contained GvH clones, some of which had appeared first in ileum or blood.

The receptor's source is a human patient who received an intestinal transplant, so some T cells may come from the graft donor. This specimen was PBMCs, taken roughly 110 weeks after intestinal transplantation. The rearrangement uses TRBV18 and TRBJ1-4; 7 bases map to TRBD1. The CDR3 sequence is CASSPNRGGTNEKLFF. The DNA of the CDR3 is TGTGCCAGCTCCCCTAACAGGGGAGGGACTAATGAAAAACTGTTTTTT.